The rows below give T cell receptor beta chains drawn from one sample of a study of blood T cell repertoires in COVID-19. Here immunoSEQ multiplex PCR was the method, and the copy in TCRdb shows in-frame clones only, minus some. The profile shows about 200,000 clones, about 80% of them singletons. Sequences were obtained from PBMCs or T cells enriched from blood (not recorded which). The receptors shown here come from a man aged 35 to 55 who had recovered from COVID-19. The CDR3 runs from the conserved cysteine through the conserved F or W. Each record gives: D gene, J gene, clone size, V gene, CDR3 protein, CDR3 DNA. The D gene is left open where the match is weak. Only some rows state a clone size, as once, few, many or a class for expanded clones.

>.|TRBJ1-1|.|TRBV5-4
CASSNGGGQLNTEAFF
TGTGCCAGCAGCAATGGGGGGGGCCAATTAAACACTGAAGCTTTCTTT
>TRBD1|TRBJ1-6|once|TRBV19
CASSAGQGDASPLHF
TGTGCCAGTAGTGCTGGACAGGGGGACGCTTCACCCCTCCACTTT
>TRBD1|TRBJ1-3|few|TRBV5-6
CASSRGQGNTIYF
TGTGCCAGCAGCCGGGGACAGGGAAACACCATATATTTT
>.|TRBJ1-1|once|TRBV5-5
CASSLSRPAMNTEAFF
TGTGCCAGCAGCTTGAGCAGACCAGCGATGAACACTGAAGCTTTCTTT
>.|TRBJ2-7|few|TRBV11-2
CASIKPLEQYF
TGTGCCAGCATTAAGCCCCTCGAGCAGTACTTC
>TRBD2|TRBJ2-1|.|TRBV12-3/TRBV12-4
CASSWGGYNEQFF
TGTGCCAGCTCATGGGGGGGATACAATGAGCAGTTCTTC
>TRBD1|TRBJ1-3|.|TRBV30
CAWSVLGMGQGFSGNTIYF
TGTGCCTGGAGTGTACTCGGCATGGGACAGGGATTCTCTGGAAACACCATATATTTT
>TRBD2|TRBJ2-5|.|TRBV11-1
CASSLSRGLGQETQYF
TGTGCCAGCAGCTTAAGTCGGGGACTAGGCCAAGAGACCCAGTACTTC
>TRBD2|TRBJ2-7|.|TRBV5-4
CASSLDGGSSYEQYF
TGTGCCAGCAGCTTGGACGGGGGGTCCTCCTACGAGCAGTACTTC
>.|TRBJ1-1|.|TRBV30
CACQVYTEAFF
TGTGCCTGTCAGGTATACACTGAAGCTTTCTTT
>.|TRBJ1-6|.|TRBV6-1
CASSDSESSYNSPLHF
TGTGCCAGCAGTGATTCTGAGAGCTCCTATAATTCACCCCTCCACTTT
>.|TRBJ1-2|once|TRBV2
CASSDILYYGYTF
TGTGCCAGCAGCGATATACTTTACTATGGCTACACCTTC
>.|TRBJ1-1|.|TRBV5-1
CASRVQGQANTEAFF
TGCGCCAGCAGGGTACAGGGTCAGGCCAACACTGAAGCTTTCTTT
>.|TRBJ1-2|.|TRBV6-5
CASRLKGYGYTF
TGTGCCAGCAGGCTAAAGGGGTATGGCTACACCTTC
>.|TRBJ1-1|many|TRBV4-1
CASSRQALNTEAFF
TGCGCCAGCAGTAGACAGGCATTGAACACTGAAGCTTTCTTT
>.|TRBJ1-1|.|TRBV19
CASTSSQGNTEAFF
TGTGCCAGTACAAGCTCACAGGGGAACACTGAAGCTTTCTTT
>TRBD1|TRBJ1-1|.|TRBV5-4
CASSAKTGATTEAFF
TGTGCCAGCAGCGCGAAGACAGGGGCGACCACTGAAGCTTTCTTT
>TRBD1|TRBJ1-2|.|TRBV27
CASSFQYLDRGKGYTF
TGTGCCAGCAGTTTCCAATATCTGGACAGGGGGAAAGGCTACACCTTC
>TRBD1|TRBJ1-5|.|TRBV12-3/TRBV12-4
CASSLGQGPQHF
TGTGCCAGCAGTTTGGGACAGGGGCCCCAGCATTTT
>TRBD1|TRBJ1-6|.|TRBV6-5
CASSRTGDNSPLHF
TGTGCCAGCAGTCGGACAGGGGATAATTCACCCCTCCACTTT
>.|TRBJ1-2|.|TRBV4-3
CASSQSDLYDYGYTF
TGCGCCAGCAGCCAAAGCGACTTGTACGACTATGGCTACACCTTC
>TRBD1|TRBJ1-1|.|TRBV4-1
CASSHQGADTEAFF
TGCGCCAGCAGCCATCAGGGGGCGGACACTGAAGCTTTCTTT
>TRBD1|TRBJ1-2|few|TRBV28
CASSPFRGQITNYGYTF
TGTGCCAGCAGCCCCTTTAGGGGACAGATTACTAACTATGGCTACACCTTC
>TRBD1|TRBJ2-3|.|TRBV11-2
CASSLLRGTGTDTQYF
TGTGCCAGCAGCTTGCTCAGGGGGACAGGCACAGATACGCAGTATTTT
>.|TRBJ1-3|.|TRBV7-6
CASSLGRGSGNTIYF
TGTGCCAGCAGCTTAGGCAGGGGAAGTGGAAACACCATATATTTT